A selection of T cell receptor beta chains follows, all from one sample in a study of blood T cell repertoires in COVID-19. Method: immunoSEQ multiplex PCR; TCRdb's copy keeps in-frame clones and lacks some. The repertoire holds more than 350,000 clones, with around 87% as singletons. Sequencing was performed on peripheral blood. The source is a woman in her 30s with COVID-19, enrolled during active disease. Both conserved end residues are part of each CDR3. Each record gives: V gene, clone size, CDR3 protein. A row's size may be missing; if present it is once, few, many or a size class.

V gene: TRBV28
clone size: -
CDR3 protein: CASSEQGGAQETQYF

V gene: TRBV28
clone size: few
CDR3 protein: CASSLLQGGGGDQPQHF

V gene: TRBV2
clone size: -
CDR3 protein: CASSVSFSGRASGANVLTF

V gene: TRBV3-1/TRBV3-2
clone size: -
CDR3 protein: CASSQWGLAAGANVLTF

V gene: TRBV13
clone size: -
CDR3 protein: CASSLERGTGNTIYF

V gene: TRBV19
clone size: -
CDR3 protein: CASADKSGVTDTQYF

V gene: TRBV5-1
clone size: -
CDR3 protein: CASSLTYTGELFF

V gene: TRBV9
clone size: -
CDR3 protein: CASSVEGGVDYEQYF

V gene: TRBV5-1
clone size: -
CDR3 protein: CASSLVGDTTSRARGASYTF

V gene: TRBV7-2
clone size: -
CDR3 protein: CASSLMVGGGGEQYF

V gene: TRBV11-2
clone size: -
CDR3 protein: CASSPGQGIYETQYF

V gene: TRBV5-5
clone size: -
CDR3 protein: CASSPSPGSANYEQYF

V gene: TRBV5-1
clone size: few
CDR3 protein: CASSLGESSNQPQHF

V gene: TRBV27
clone size: -
CDR3 protein: CASSLYGDRTTDTQYF

V gene: TRBV2
clone size: -
CDR3 protein: CASRRRVFGTNVLTF

V gene: TRBV30
clone size: few
CDR3 protein: CAWSTGGDGEKLFF

V gene: TRBV5-1
clone size: -
CDR3 protein: CASSRRTREMIRGAGELFF

V gene: TRBV4-3
clone size: -
CDR3 protein: CASSQGPSGEGYEQYF

V gene: TRBV6-2/TRBV6-3
clone size: once
CDR3 protein: CASSSGTYEQYF

V gene: TRBV4-3
clone size: -
CDR3 protein: CASSQDEAGLGGYTF

V gene: TRBV28
clone size: -
CDR3 protein: CASSLSGLAGYRETQYF

V gene: TRBV4-1
clone size: once
CDR3 protein: CASSLPGLAGGDEQFF

V gene: TRBV10-3
clone size: -
CDR3 protein: CAISPRAPSNTGELFF

V gene: TRBV7-5
clone size: -
CDR3 protein: CARSSLPSGYNSPLHF

V gene: TRBV12-3/TRBV12-4
clone size: -
CDR3 protein: CASSLVAPHEQYF

V gene: TRBV5-5
clone size: -
CDR3 protein: CASSLGLAGGPKTQYF

V gene: TRBV7-9
clone size: once
CDR3 protein: CASSLVAAGSLETQYF

V gene: TRBV30
clone size: once
CDR3 protein: CAWSVRRLAGGREQYF

V gene: TRBV19
clone size: -
CDR3 protein: CASSNGRGDYEQYF

V gene: TRBV27
clone size: few
CDR3 protein: CASSLSSRNQPQHF

V gene: TRBV7-8
clone size: -
CDR3 protein: CASRQGPYEQYF

V gene: TRBV9
clone size: -
CDR3 protein: CASSVEGGHISGANVLTF

V gene: TRBV24-1
clone size: -
CDR3 protein: CATSDHRRSYGYTF

V gene: TRBV5-4
clone size: -
CDR3 protein: CASSLASGRFETQYF

V gene: TRBV28
clone size: -
CDR3 protein: CASSSDTGPLFSGANVLTF

V gene: TRBV28
clone size: -
CDR3 protein: CASSLQGGRAKNIQYF

V gene: TRBV5-1
clone size: -
CDR3 protein: CASRTSGTLYEQYF